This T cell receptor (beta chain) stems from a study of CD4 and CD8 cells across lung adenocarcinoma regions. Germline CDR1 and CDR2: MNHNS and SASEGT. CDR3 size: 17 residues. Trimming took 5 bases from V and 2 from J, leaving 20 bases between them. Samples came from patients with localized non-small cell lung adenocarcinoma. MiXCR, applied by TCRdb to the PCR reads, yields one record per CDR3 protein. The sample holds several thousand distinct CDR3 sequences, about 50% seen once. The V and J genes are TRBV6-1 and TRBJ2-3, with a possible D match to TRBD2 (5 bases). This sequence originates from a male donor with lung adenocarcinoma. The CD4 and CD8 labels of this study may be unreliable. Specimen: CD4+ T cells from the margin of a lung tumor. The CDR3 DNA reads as TGTGCCAGCAGTAGAGACCCCGCGGGCGGTGACACAGATACGCAGTATTTT. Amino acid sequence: CASSRDPAGGDTDTQYF.